Presented here are 28 T cell receptor beta chains from one specimen sequenced in a study of yellow fever vaccine responses in identical twins. Using its own MiXCR run on the RT-PCR reads, TCRdb lists one record per CDR3 protein. The repertoire holds 3,500 to 4,500 distinct CDR3 sequences, with about 89% as singletons. This specimen consisted of T cells from blood (PBMCs), unsorted or a sorted subset (not recorded which), obtained before or after yellow fever vaccination (not recorded which). The receptors were sampled from a woman aged 18-29 years who received the yellow fever vaccine.

The J gene is TRBJ2-7, the V gene TRBV4-3, with D possibly being TRBD2 (5 bases). The CDR3 runs to 13 residues. Germline assignment: CDR1 LGHNA and CDR2 YSLEER. V was clipped by 1 base and J by 6 bases, with 10 bases between them. The DNA for the CDR3 is TGCGCCAGCAGCCAAGTCGGGGTGAGCGAGCAGTACTTC. The encoded protein is CASSQVGVSEQYF.

The CDR3 here is CASSQEPGLAGNEQFF. CDR3 DNA sequence: TGCGCCAGCAGCCAAGAGCCGGGACTAGCGGGGAATGAGCAGTTCTTC. The chain recombines TRBV4-3 with TRBJ2-1; 13 bases are shared with TRBD2. Germline CDR1 is LGHNA and CDR2 is YSLEER. V trimming: 0 bases; J trimming: 7 bases; junction bases outside the gene matches: 3. The CDR3 extends over 16 amino acids.

The chain couples TRBV4-3 to TRBJ2-7, with 8 bases that match TRBD1. The CDR3 runs to 16 residues. Germline assignment: CDR1 LGHNA and CDR2 YSLEER. Losses at the gene ends were 0 bases for V and 4 bases for J; bases not matched to a gene: 8. The CDR3 region is CASSQDQGRGRYEQYF. CDR3 DNA: TGCGCCAGCAGCCAAGATCAGGGCAGGGGGCGGTACGAGCAGTACTTC.

This clonotype occurred once. The V gene is TRBV18, the J gene TRBJ2-5; no clear D. V was trimmed by 3 bases and J by 1 base, leaving 6 bases between them. Germline lookup yields CDR1 KGHSH and CDR2 LQKENI. CDR3 length: 13 residues. As DNA, the CDR3 is TGTGCCAGCTCACCGCAACCCCAAGAGACCCAGTACTTC. Protein product: CASSPQPQETQYF.

This chain links TRBV6-2 or TRBV6-3 with TRBJ2-1; 11 bases align to TRBD1. J lost 7 bases, V lost 0 bases, and 2 bases had no gene match. The length of the CDR3 is 15 residues. The germline V gene has CDR1 MNHEY and CDR2 SVGEGT. CDR3 sequence reads: CASSYSGTGGNEQFF. The CDR3 DNA is TGTGCCAGCAGTTACTCAGGGACAGGGGGGAATGAGCAGTTCTTC.

In nucleotides, the CDR3 is TGTGCCAGCAGCCCCCTCGGGACAGGGAACTATGGCTACACCTTC. Residues: CASSPLGTGNYGYTF. The chain uses TRBV6-1 and TRBJ1-2; 9 positions match TRBD1. Germline V gives CDR1 MNHNS, CDR2 SASEGT. The CDR3 is 15 amino acids. The junction had 7 bases not matched to a gene; V was cut back by 6 bases and J by 2 bases.

The gene calls are TRBV11-1 and TRBJ2-7; a possible D gene is TRBD2 (6 bases). The CDR3 is 15 residues long. CDR1 SGHAT and CDR2 FQDESV come from the germline V gene (reference sequence). The V and J ends lost 2 bases and 1 base respectively, with 12 bases between them. Here the CDR3 DNA reads TGTGCCAGCAGCTTACAGCTAGCGAGGTCCTACGAGCAGTACTTC. This translates into CASSLQLARSYEQYF.

The chain joins TRBV11-1 to TRBJ2-7; no firm D call. Germline V CDR1 and CDR2: SGHAT, FQDESV (reference sequence). V was cut by 4 bases and J by 3 bases, with 10 bases left in between. This CDR3 contains 13 residues. As DNA, the CDR3 is TGTGCCAGCAGCTATGGTTGGAACTACGAGCAGTACTTC. Amino acid sequence: CASSYGWNYEQYF.

This clonotype has a single count. The V and J genes are TRBV29-1 and TRBJ2-7; the D gene is possibly TRBD2 (6 bases). With 4 bases removed from V and 2 bases from J, the gap between germline ends came to 9 bases. Germline values: CDR1 SQVTM, CDR2 ANQGSEA. This CDR3 spans 12 amino acids. The CDR3 DNA is TGCAGCGTTGGGGCGGGGACCTACGAGCAGTACTTC. Translated, it gives CSVGAGTYEQYF.

This chain connects TRBV2 to TRBJ2-7, with 8 bases lining up with TRBD2. The V segment lost 10 bases and the J segment 9 bases; nucleotides outside the gene matches: 8. The CDR3 loop spans 11 amino acids. The germline CDR1 and CDR2 sequences are SNHLY and FYNNEI. In DNA form, the CDR3 reads TGTGCCACCGGTGCGGGGGGCGTGCAGTACTTC. Translation: CATGAGGVQYF. The full variable domain, in which reference TRBV2 and TRBJ2-7 provide the parts outside the CDR3, is EPEVTQTPSHQVTQMGQEVILRCVPISNHLYFYWYRQILGQKVEFLVSFYNNEISEKSEIFDDQFSVERPDGSNFTLKIRSTKLEDSAMYFCATGAGGVQYFGPGTRLTVT.

CDR3: CSARSVGVASGANVLTF. In nucleotides, the CDR3 is TGCAGTGCTAGATCGGTAGGGGTCGCCTCTGGGGCCAACGTCCTGACTTTC. This chain uses TRBV20-1 with TRBJ2-6; D may be TRBD1 (5 bases). The germline gives CDR1 DFQATT, CDR2 SNEGSKA (reference sequence). The V gene lost 2 bases and the J gene lost 0 bases, with 14 bases spanning the gap. The CDR3 consists of 17 residues.

The gene calls are TRBV18 and TRBJ2-5, with TRBD1 matching 9 bases. Looked up from germline, CDR1 is KGHSH and CDR2 is LQKENI. The junction had 3 bases not matched to a gene; V was cut back by 3 bases and J by 4 bases. The CDR3 loop spans 14 amino acids. The CDR3 spells CASSPRTGVETQYF. The DNA for the CDR3 is TGTGCCAGCTCACCCCGGACAGGGGTAGAGACCCAGTACTTC.

This chain uses TRBV20-1 with TRBJ2-6; TRBD1 or TRBD2 may be the D gene (5 bases each). Germline CDR1 reads DFQATT; CDR2 reads SNEGSKA (reference sequence). V was cut by 0 bases and J by 8 bases, with 8 bases left in between. The CDR3 is made up of 13 amino acids. CDR3 region: CSARDTGPNVLTF. CDR3 DNA: TGCAGTGCTAGAGATACGGGACCCAACGTCCTGACTTTC.

The rearrangement links TRBV7-9 to TRBJ2-7; 11 nucleotides agree with TRBD2. This CDR3 comprises 14 residues. With V trimmed by 5 bases and J by 2 bases, 2 bases remained unmatched. Looked up from germline, CDR1 is SEHNR and CDR2 is FQNEAQ (reference sequence). The CDR3 loop reads CASSALAGAYEQYF. The DNA for the CDR3 is TGTGCCAGCAGCGCACTAGCGGGGGCCTACGAGCAGTACTTC. Drawing the rest from reference TRBV7-9 and TRBJ2-7, the complete variable domain is DTGVSQNPRHKITKRGQNVTFRCDPISEHNRLYWYRQTLGQGPEFLTYFQNEAQLEKSRLLSDRFSAERPKGSFSTLEIQRTEQGDSAMYLCASSALAGAYEQYFGPGTRLTVT.

The chain employs TRBV29-1 and TRBJ1-5, with 7 nucleotides matching TRBD1. V lost 7 bases, J lost 3 bases, and 6 bases stayed unmatched. Germline CDR1 SQVTM, CDR2 ANQGSEA. CDR3 length equals 13 residues. CDR3 residues: CSARTGLNQPQHF. The CDR3 nucleotides read TGCAGCGCCCGGACAGGCCTCAATCAGCCCCAGCATTTT. Full variable domain (outside the CDR3, taken from reference TRBV29-1 and TRBJ1-5): SAVISQKPSRDICQRGTSLTIQCQVDSQVTMMFWYRQQPGQSLTLIATANQGSEATYESGFVIDKFPISRPNLTFSTLTVSNMSPEDSSIYLCSARTGLNQPQHFGDGTRLSIL.

The chain joins TRBV11-2 to TRBJ2-7; D remains ambiguous. Trimming took 2 bases from V and 5 from J, leaving 10 bases between them. CDR1 SGHAT and CDR2 FQNNGV come from the germline V gene. The CDR3 runs 13 residues. This CDR3 reads CASSLPWTHEQYF. As DNA, the CDR3 is TGTGCCAGCAGCTTACCCTGGACCCACGAGCAGTACTTC.

The V and J genes are TRBV29-1 and TRBJ2-1; D ambiguous. Per the germline V gene, CDR1 is SQVTM and CDR2 is ANQGSEA. The CDR3 sequence is 16 residues long. The V end was cut by 3 bases, the J end by 7 bases, with 22 bases between. The CDR3 DNA follows: TGCAGCGTTGATTCTGGCACTCTCCTTGTTACGAATGAGCAGTTCTTC. Translation: CSVDSGTLLVTNEQFF.

V gene TRBV5-1 combines with J gene TRBJ2-3; 7 bases are a match to TRBD1. Trimming cost V 3 bases and J 2 bases; bases outside gene matches: 6. The CDR3 has 15 residues. Germline lookup yields CDR1 SGHRS and CDR2 YFSETQ. In DNA, the CDR3 is TGCGCCAGCAGCTCGCAACAGGGGCACACAGATACGCAGTATTTT. Its protein product is CASSSQQGHTDTQYF.

The rearrangement uses TRBV15 and TRBJ2-2; 7 bases line up with TRBD1. V gave up 3 bases and J gave up 4 bases; unmatched junction bases: 5. This CDR3 has 15 residues. Germline assignment: CDR1 LNHNV and CDR2 YYDKDF (reference sequence). CDR3 residues: CATSRAGTATGELFF. DNA of the CDR3: TGTGCCACCAGCAGGGCAGGGACAGCCACCGGGGAGCTGTTTTTT.

The gene calls are TRBV18 and TRBJ2-7, with 10 bases fitting TRBD1. The germline CDR1 and CDR2 sequences are KGHSH and LQKENI. The V segment lost 4 bases and the J segment 3 bases; nucleotides outside the gene matches: 6. This CDR3 is 15 amino acids long. CDR3: CASSRPGQGNYEQYF. DNA of the CDR3: TGTGCCAGCTCACGTCCGGGACAGGGGAACTACGAGCAGTACTTC.

The rearrangement uses TRBV7-9 and TRBJ1-6; TRBD1 aligns across 9 bases. CDR1 is SEHNR and CDR2 is FQNEAQ in the germline V gene (reference sequence). This CDR3 is 13 amino acids long. With V trimmed by 7 bases and J by 8 bases, 3 bases remained unmatched. CDR3 region: CASKGTGYSPLHF. CDR3 DNA sequence: TGTGCCAGCAAAGGGACAGGGTATTCACCCCTCCACTTT. Looking up the rest from reference TRBV7-9 and TRBJ1-6 gives the full variable domain: DTGVSQNPRHKITKRGQNVTFRCDPISEHNRLYWYRQTLGQGPEFLTYFQNEAQLEKSRLLSDRFSAERPKGSFSTLEIQRTEQGDSAMYLCASKGTGYSPLHFGNGTRLTVT.

The rearrangement uses TRBV6-1 and TRBJ2-1, with D perhaps matching TRBD1 or TRBD2 (7 bases each). The CDR3 length is 16 residues. Looked up from germline, CDR1 is MNHNS and CDR2 is SASEGT. Trimming pared 3 bases from V and 4 bases from J, leaving 16 bases between. The CDR3 DNA reads TGTGCCAGCAGTGACTTCCCGCAGGGGGGGTACAATGAGCAGTTCTTC. Translation: CASSDFPQGGYNEQFF.

The gene calls are TRBV10-3 and TRBJ1-2; D might be TRBD1 (6 bases). V lost 2 bases to trimming and J lost 4 bases, with 8 bases between them. The CDR3 extends over 13 amino acids. Looked up from germline, CDR1 is ENHRY and CDR2 is SYGVKD. The CDR3 DNA sequence: TGTGCCATCAGTGAGAGGGGGTTCTATGGCTACACCTTC. Its protein product is CAISERGFYGYTF.

The chain couples TRBV27 to TRBJ2-2, with unresolved D. Trimming took off 5 bases at V and 5 bases at J, with 12 bases between the two ends. The CDR3 covers 14 residues. Per germline, CDR1 MNHEY and CDR2 SMNVEV (reference sequence). The CDR3 sequence: CASSPPADTGELFF. CDR3 coding DNA: TGTGCCAGCAGTCCCCCGGCGGATACCGGGGAGCTGTTTTTT.

In this sample, this clonotype turned up a few times. The CDR3 DNA reads as TGTGCCAGCAGTGAAAGCGGGGGAGAAGTGAACACTGAAGCTTTCTTT. Residues: CASSESGGEVNTEAFF. The chain combines TRBV2 with TRBJ1-1, with a possible D match to TRBD1 (5 bases). V was clipped by 2 bases and J by 0 bases, with 13 bases between them. In germline, CDR1 is SNHLY, CDR2 FYNNEI. The CDR3 is 16 residues long.

V gene TRBV7-3 combines with J gene TRBJ2-1; D might be TRBD2 (6 bases). V lost 2 bases and J lost 4, with 9 bases in between. The CDR3 length is 14 residues. In germline, CDR1 is SGHTA, CDR2 FQGTGA. CDR3 DNA sequence: TGTGCCAGCAGCTTAGGCGGGAATTACAATGAGCAGTTCTTC. As protein: CASSLGGNYNEQFF.

This clonotype was counted once. This rearrangement joins TRBV30 to TRBJ1-2, with D perhaps matching TRBD1 (6 bases). CDR1 is GTSNPN and CDR2 is SVGIG in the germline V gene (reference sequence). This CDR3 comprises 12 residues. V shed 5 bases and J shed 4 bases, with 11 bases lying between them. The CDR3 protein is CAWEDSPYGYTF. CDR3 sequence (DNA): TGTGCCTGGGAGGACAGCCCCTATGGCTACACCTTC.

There are a few counts of this clonotype. The rearrangement uses TRBV12-3 or TRBV12-4 and TRBJ2-2, with TRBD1 identical over 9 bases. The CDR3 runs to 15 residues. The ends lost 5 bases at V and 5 bases at J; junction bases unmatched: 6. CDR3 sequence: CASSPVQGATGELFF. In DNA form, the CDR3 reads TGTGCCAGCAGTCCGGTACAGGGGGCAACCGGGGAGCTGTTTTTT.